This TCR beta chain was obtained from a study of Ad26.COV2.S vaccination and SARS-CoV-2 variants. Study-wide background: Donor got 5x10^10 or 1x10^11 viral particles of Ad26.COV2.S. Findings of the study overall: Placebo and vaccine recipients had non-spike TCR breadth that was similar. Vaccinees reportedly had broad spike-specific CD8+ and CD4+ T cell responses.

The treatment was: 19 received Ad26.COV2.S at low or high dose, single or two shots; 5 received placebo; per-sample allocation not given. Day 63 after the first injection of vaccine or placebo was the sampling time. The vaccine delivered Wuhan-strain SARS-CoV-2 spike through an Ad26 vector. Germline V gene data show CDR1 as SGDLS and CDR2 as YYNGEE. This CDR3 region has 18 residues. V was pared by 0 bases and J by 1 base, with 14 bases between. This table comes from immunoSEQ multiplex PCR, and its TCRdb copy is limited to in-frame clones, with some not included. The table records about 350,000 clones, approximately 85% of them present only once. As regards this clone: No antigen is known for it.

This chain connects TRBV9 to TRBJ2-6; TRBD2 is a possible D gene (6 bases). Sample: peripheral blood, taken in a trial of Ad26.COV2.S vaccine versus placebo. The receptor's source is a person between 18 and 65 years old who received the Ad26.COV2.S COVID-19 vaccine or a placebo. The CDR3 spells CASSVEGTQGSGANVLTF. CDR3 DNA: TGTGCCAGCAGCGTAGAAGGGACTCAGGGTTCTGGGGCCAACGTCCTGACTTTC.